These T cell receptor beta chains were read from a single sample in a study of cytomegalovirus exposure and HLA in healthy donors. Profiled with immunoSEQ multiplex PCR; TCRdb holds only in-frame clones, not every one. The sample lists around 150,000 clones; approximately 71% were seen once. The sample comprised PBMCs. These receptors were obtained from a man aged 30-40 years in good health and CMV-seropositive. The CDR3 runs from the conserved cysteine through the conserved F or W. The D gene is left open where the match is weak. A row's size may be missing; if present it is once, few, many or a size class.

size	V	D	CDR3
.	TRBV28	.	CASILASSRADEQFF
.	TRBV11-3	.	CASSPPWEGRGSYEQYF
.	TRBV27	.	CASSFREDTQYF
.	TRBV7-8	.	CASSSPRGSGANVLTF
few	TRBV6-5	TRBD1	CASSYTGTGITDTQYF
few	TRBV19	TRBD1	CASNPRTGSTTEAFF
.	TRBV7-9	TRBD2	CASSKLAGRTDTQYF
.	TRBV5-1	TRBD1	CASRFGGTGAGYTF
few	TRBV5-1	TRBD2	CASSLGTSLYNEQFF
few	TRBV30	.	CAWSPGSSGNTIYF
.	TRBV7-2	TRBD2	CASRTGTSGYNEQFF
few	TRBV19	.	CASSRGDSPYNEQFF
.	TRBV11-3	.	CASSLGAGSTDTQYF
few	TRBV6-5	.	CASSYRGQSNEKLFF
.	TRBV10-3	.	CATHPGVGNRAVDEQFF